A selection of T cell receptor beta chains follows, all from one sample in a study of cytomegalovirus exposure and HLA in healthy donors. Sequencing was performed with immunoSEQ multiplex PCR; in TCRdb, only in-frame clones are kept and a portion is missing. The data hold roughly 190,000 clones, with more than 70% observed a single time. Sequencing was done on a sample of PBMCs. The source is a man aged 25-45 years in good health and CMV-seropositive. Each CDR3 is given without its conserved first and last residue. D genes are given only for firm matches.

cdr3_aa: ASSFDRVSHNEQF
v_call: TRBV7-2
d_call: TRBD1

cdr3_aa: AGSRVGSSYEQY
v_call: TRBV5-4
d_call: .

cdr3_aa: ASSLSGTGGQPQH
v_call: TRBV7-2
d_call: TRBD1

cdr3_aa: ASSPGTSGAKLF
v_call: TRBV27
d_call: TRBD2

cdr3_aa: ASSLSSEGEKLF
v_call: TRBV5-5
d_call: .

cdr3_aa: ASSVSQGAHYGYT
v_call: TRBV10-1
d_call: TRBD1

cdr3_aa: ASSPIPPYEQY
v_call: TRBV6-5
d_call: .

cdr3_aa: ASSLAAEPQETQY
v_call: TRBV5-1
d_call: .

cdr3_aa: ASSVEGRVDISGNTIY
v_call: TRBV9
d_call: .

cdr3_aa: ASSLLAGGRGNYGYT
v_call: TRBV28
d_call: .

cdr3_aa: ASSSKTGPAYEQY
v_call: TRBV5-4
d_call: TRBD1

cdr3_aa: ASRTLNTEAF
v_call: TRBV27
d_call: .

cdr3_aa: ASSLDSGGVAEAF
v_call: TRBV9
d_call: .

cdr3_aa: ASSSGTMRTEAF
v_call: TRBV7-9
d_call: .

cdr3_aa: AWSTWGGTGYNEKLF
v_call: TRBV30
d_call: TRBD1

cdr3_aa: ASSIRRAGKNIQY
v_call: TRBV5-1
d_call: .

cdr3_aa: ASSPGDRGFYEQY
v_call: TRBV4-3
d_call: TRBD1

cdr3_aa: ASSTNIRGRDYGYT
v_call: TRBV7-2
d_call: TRBD1

cdr3_aa: ASILGQASSYEQY
v_call: TRBV6-1
d_call: TRBD1

cdr3_aa: ASSSTQYNQPQH
v_call: TRBV6-5
d_call: .

cdr3_aa: ASSPREGQGNEQF
v_call: TRBV18
d_call: TRBD1

cdr3_aa: ASRDLEDGYT
v_call: TRBV5-1
d_call: .

cdr3_aa: ASSLAAGVDTQY
v_call: TRBV5-1
d_call: .

cdr3_aa: ASSARESGGELF
v_call: TRBV9
d_call: .